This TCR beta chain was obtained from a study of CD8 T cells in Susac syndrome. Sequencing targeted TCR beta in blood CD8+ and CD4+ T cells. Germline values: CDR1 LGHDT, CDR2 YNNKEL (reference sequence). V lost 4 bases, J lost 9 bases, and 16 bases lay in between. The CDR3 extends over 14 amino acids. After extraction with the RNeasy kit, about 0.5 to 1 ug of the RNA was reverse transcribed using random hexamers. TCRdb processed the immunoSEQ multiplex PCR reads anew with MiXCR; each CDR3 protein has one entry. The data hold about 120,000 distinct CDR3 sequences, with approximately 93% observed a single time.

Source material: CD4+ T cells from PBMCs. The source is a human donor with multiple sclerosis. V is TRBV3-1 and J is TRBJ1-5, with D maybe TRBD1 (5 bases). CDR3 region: CASSRESRGLPQHF. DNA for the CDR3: TGTGCCAGCAGCCGCGAATCGCGGGGACTGCCCCAGCATTTT.